One and the same sample provided the 28 T cell receptor beta chains below, sequenced in a study of T cell changes during pregnancy in multiple sclerosis. Profiled with immunoSEQ multiplex PCR; TCRdb holds only in-frame clones, not every one. The table has about 39,000 clones, around 94% seen once. The input for sequencing was peripheral blood, taken in the third trimester of pregnancy. These receptors were collected from a female donor with multiple sclerosis, enrolled in a pregnancy study.

The chain joins TRBV7-9 to TRBJ2-3, with TRBD2 identical over 8 bases. There are 16 residues in the CDR3. Germline V gives CDR1 SEHNR, CDR2 FQNEAQ (reference sequence). V lost 1 base to trimming and J lost 3 bases; unmatched junction nucleotides: 6. For the CDR3, the DNA is TGTGCCAGCAGCTTAGGAGCGGGAGTAAGAACAGATACGCAGTATTTT. This encodes CASSLGAGVRTDTQYF. Looking up the rest from reference TRBV7-9 and TRBJ2-3 gives the full variable domain: DTGVSQNPRHKITKRGQNVTFRCDPISEHNRLYWYRQTLGQGPEFLTYFQNEAQLEKSRLLSDRFSAERPKGSFSTLEIQRTEQGDSAMYLCASSLGAGVRTDTQYFGPGTRLTVL.

This clone was recorded only once. In the same sample, other DNA sequences code for this CDR3. The chain combines TRBV19 with TRBJ2-7; the D gene is possibly TRBD1 (7 bases). The CDR3 contains 14 residues. The germline V gene has CDR1 LNHDA and CDR2 SQIVND (reference sequence). V lost 6 bases, J lost 6 bases, and 18 bases lay in between. The DNA of the CDR3 is TGTGCCAGTAGCTTCCTCGGAGGGGGCTCCGAGCAGTACTTC. It yields the protein CASSFLGGGSEQYF.

The gene calls are TRBV5-1 and TRBJ2-7, with 10 nucleotides matching TRBD1. V lost 6 bases to trimming and J lost 2 bases; unmatched junction nucleotides: 5. Germline assignment: CDR1 SGHRS and CDR2 YFSETQ. The CDR3 covers 14 residues. CDR3 nucleotides: TGCGCCAGCAAAACGGGGACAGGGGCCTACGAGCAGTACTTC. It codes for CASKTGTGAYEQYF.

This rearrangement joins TRBV6-5 to TRBJ2-5, with a weak D call TRBD1 (5 bases). The end of the DNA fits TRBJ2-7 better, so the J call may be wrong. The CDR3 length is 14 residues. Germline CDR1 and CDR2: MNHEY and SVGAGI. CDR3 residues: CASSYSAGSYEQYF. CDR3 in DNA: TGTGCCAGCAGTTACTCGGCAGGGTCCTACGAGCAGTACTTC.

The chain couples TRBV2 to TRBJ1-5, with 8 bases fitting TRBD1. The CDR3 consists of 14 residues. V gave up 8 bases and J gave up 2 bases; unmatched junction bases: 5. Germline loops: CDR1 SNHLY, CDR2 FYNNEI. The DNA of the CDR3 is TGTGCCAGCGCCGGACAGGGAGGCAATCAGCCCCAGCATTTT. Its protein product is CASAGQGGNQPQHF. Full variable domain (rest looked up from reference TRBV2 and TRBJ1-5): EPEVTQTPSHQVTQMGQEVILRCVPISNHLYFYWYRQILGQKVEFLVSFYNNEISEKSEIFDDQFSVERPDGSNFTLKIRSTKLEDSAMYFCASAGQGGNQPQHFGDGTRLSIL.

This chain joins TRBV7-8 and TRBJ2-1, with 7 bases that match TRBD2. The CDR3 is made up of 14 amino acids. V gave up 1 base and J gave up 7 bases; unmatched junction bases: 4. The germline gives CDR1 SGHVS, CDR2 FQNEAQ. CDR3 amino acids: CASSLGYSGNEQFF. The CDR3 nucleotides are TGTGCCAGCAGCTTAGGTTATAGCGGGAATGAGCAGTTCTTC.

The chain links TRBV4-2 to TRBJ2-7, with TRBD2 matching over 8 bases. This CDR3 is 15 amino acids long. Trimming removed 1 base from V and 5 bases from J; junction bases left unmatched: 7. Per the germline V gene, CDR1 is LGHNA and CDR2 is YNFKEQ. The CDR3 region is CASSQAGGPIHEQYF. In DNA form, the CDR3 reads TGTGCCAGCAGCCAAGCGGGAGGGCCTATCCACGAGCAGTACTTC.

The CDR3 protein is CASSRTGPETQYF. The CDR3 DNA reads as TGTGCCAGCAGCCGAACAGGTCCGGAGACCCAGTACTTC. The chain couples TRBV7-2 to TRBJ2-5; the D gene is possibly TRBD1 (5 bases). From germline, CDR1 is SGHTA and CDR2 FQGNSA. With 5 bases removed from V and 5 bases from J, the gap between germline ends came to 12 bases. The CDR3 runs to 13 residues.

The V call is TRBV5-1, the J call TRBJ2-1; 7 positions agree with TRBD2. CDR3 length: 17 amino acids. Unmatched junction bases numbered 11, after V lost 0 bases and J lost 5 bases. The germline CDR1 and CDR2 sequences are SGHRS and YFSETQ. The CDR3 DNA is TGCGCCAGCAGCTTGGTGCACTCGGGAGGCGGTCACAATGAGCAGTTCTTC. Protein product: CASSLVHSGGGHNEQFF. The full variable domain, completed using reference TRBV5-1 and TRBJ2-1, is KAGVTQTPRYLIKTRGQQVTLSCSPISGHRSVSWYQQTPGQGLQFLFEYFSETQRNKGNFPGRFSGRQFSNSRSEMNVSTLELGDSALYLCASSLVHSGGGHNEQFFGPGTRLTVL.

The V gene is TRBV7-3, the J gene TRBJ2-2, with 8 bases identical to TRBD2. The trim removed 1 base at V and 3 bases at J, leaving 4 bases unmatched. CDR3 length: 16 residues. CDR1 and CDR2 from the germline V gene are SGHTA and FQGTGA. CDR3 nucleotides: TGTGCCAGCAGCTTAAATCGAGCGGGAGACACCGGGGAGCTGTTTTTT. Its translation: CASSLNRAGDTGELFF. The full variable domain, rest sourced from reference TRBV7-3 and TRBJ2-2, is GAGVSQTPSNKVTEKGKYVELRCDPISGHTALYWYRQSLGQGPEFLIYFQGTGAADDSGLPNDRFFAVRPEGSVSTLKIQRTERGDSAVYLCASSLNRAGDTGELFFGEGSRLTVL.

This sequence joins TRBV9 and TRBJ1-1, with 9 bases fitting TRBD1. Losses at the gene ends were 4 bases for V and 3 bases for J; bases not matched to a gene: 10. Germline CDR1 is SGDLS and CDR2 is YYNGEE. The CDR3 loop spans 16 amino acids. The CDR3 nucleotides are TGTGCCAGCAGCCCCCGAGGGGACAGGGCGGACACTGAAGCTTTCTTT. This codes for CASSPRGDRADTEAFF.

The chain employs TRBV6-1 and TRBJ1-1; 9 bases align to TRBD1. Germline CDR1 reads MNHNS; CDR2 reads SASEGT. CDR3 length equals 11 residues. The ends lost 6 bases at V and 11 bases at J; junction bases unmatched: 4. The CDR3 region has the DNA TGTGCCAGCAGCCGGGACAGGGAGGCTTTCTTT. Its protein is CASSRDREAFF.

The rearrangement links TRBV6-4 to TRBJ2-2; 8 nucleotides match TRBD2. J lost 6 bases, V lost 5 bases, and 8 bases had no gene match. The CDR3 is made up of 15 amino acids. Per the germline V gene, CDR1 is MRHNA and CDR2 is SNTAGT. This CDR3 is CASSRKPGLAGELFF. DNA for the CDR3: TGTGCCAGCAGTAGGAAACCGGGACTAGCCGGGGAGCTGTTTTTT.

This clone was picked up one time. The V and J genes are TRBV19 and TRBJ2-1; D uncertain. Trimming took 8 bases from V and 2 from J, leaving 13 bases between them. This CDR3 has 14 residues. Germline-derived CDR1 and CDR2 are LNHDA and SQIVND (reference sequence). The CDR3 DNA reads as TGTGCCAGTGTCAGTGGGCCTCCCTACAATGAGCAGTTCTTC. This encodes CASVSGPPYNEQFF.

The gene calls are TRBV28 and TRBJ2-2; 7 nucleotides match TRBD1. Trimming at V came to 5 bases and at J to 6 bases, leaving 15 bases not matched to a gene. There are 17 residues in the CDR3. Germline V gene sequence: CDR1 MDHEN, CDR2 SYDVKM. CDR3 sequence reads: CASSLDRAVGIAGELFF. The CDR3 DNA is TGTGCCAGCAGTCTCGACAGGGCTGTTGGGATTGCCGGGGAGCTGTTTTTT.

V and J are TRBV30 and TRBJ2-2, with 9 nucleotides matching TRBD2. CDR3 length: 13 residues. Trimming took 7 bases from V and 4 from J; bases not matched to a gene: 4. In germline, CDR1 is GTSNPN, CDR2 SVGIG (reference sequence). This CDR3 reads CASSTSGTGELFF. For the CDR3, the DNA is TGTGCCTCCTCGACTAGCGGCACCGGGGAGCTGTTTTTT.

The J gene is TRBJ2-7, the V gene TRBV28; D possibly corresponds to TRBD1 (6 bases). V shed 1 base and J shed 2 bases, with 9 bases lying between them. The CDR3 extends over 14 amino acids. The germline CDR1 and CDR2 sequences are MDHEN and SYDVKM. CDR3 DNA sequence: TGTGCCAGCAGTTTATTAGGGGGTACCTACGAGCAGTACTTC. Its translation is CASSLLGGTYEQYF.

The chain links TRBV19 to TRBJ2-2; D might be TRBD2 (7 bases). Trimming took 0 bases from V and 1 from J, leaving 12 bases between them. This CDR3 spans 17 amino acids. Germline values: CDR1 LNHDA, CDR2 SQIVND (reference sequence). CDR3 bases: TGTGCCAGTAGTATAGATAGGGGGGGGATGAACACCGGGGAGCTGTTTTTT. Residues: CASSIDRGGMNTGELFF.

The J gene is TRBJ2-7, the V gene TRBV6-5, with 7 bases that match TRBD1. The CDR3 length is 14 residues. V trimming: 0 bases; J trimming: 5 bases; junction bases outside the gene matches: 4. Germline assignment: CDR1 MNHEY and CDR2 SVGAGI. The CDR3 nucleotides read TGTGCCAGCAGTTACTCCCAGGGGGTCCACGAGCAGTACTTC. This translates into CASSYSQGVHEQYF.

The V gene is TRBV15, the J gene TRBJ2-7; possible D gene TRBD2, 6 bases. V lost 0 bases, J lost 7 bases, and 10 bases lay in between. This CDR3 is 13 amino acids long. Germline CDR1 reads LNHNV; CDR2 reads YYDKDF (reference sequence). CDR3: CATSRDPTREQYF. The CDR3 DNA reads TGTGCCACCAGCAGAGATCCGACTAGGGAGCAGTACTTC. The whole variable domain, remainder taken from reference TRBV15 and TRBJ2-7, is DAMVIQNPRYQVTQFGKPVTLSCSQTLNHNVMYWYQQKSSQAPKLLFHYYDKDFNNEADTPDNFQSRRPNTSFCFLDIRSPGLGDTAMYLCATSRDPTREQYFGPGTRLTVT.

The rearrangement uses TRBV2 and TRBJ1-1, with D possibly TRBD1 on 6 matching bases. Germline loops: CDR1 SNHLY, CDR2 FYNNEI. This CDR3 is built from 16 residues. V lost 1 base to trimming and J lost 2 bases, with 14 bases between them. CDR3 bases: TGTGCCAGCAGTGAAGTCCTCTGGACAGAAAACACTGAAGCTTTCTTT. The encoded protein is CASSEVLWTENTEAFF.

The chain links TRBV5-5 to TRBJ2-7; tentative D call: TRBD1 (6 bases). Trimming stripped 2 bases from V and 3 bases from J, with 15 bases between. The CDR3 length is 15 residues. Germline CDR1 reads SGHKS; CDR2 reads YYEKEE (reference sequence). CDR3 DNA: TGTGCCAGCAGCTTTTTAGGGACAAGAAACTACGAGCAGTACTTC. As protein: CASSFLGTRNYEQYF. Combining the CDR3 with reference TRBV5-5 and TRBJ2-7 gives the whole variable domain DAGVTQSPTHLIKTRGQQVTLRCSPISGHKSVSWYQQVLGQGPQFIFQYYEKEERGRGNFPDRFSARQFPNYSSELNVNALLLGDSALYLCASSFLGTRNYEQYFGPGTRLTVT.

The chain joins TRBV10-3 to TRBJ2-7; 10 bases agree with TRBD1. V lost 4 bases and J lost 3; bases outside the gene matches: 3. Germline V lookup: CDR1 ENHRY, CDR2 SYGVKD. CDR3 length equals 14 residues. The CDR3: CAISVGQGNYEQYF. The CDR3 nucleotides are TGTGCCATCAGTGTGGGACAGGGGAACTACGAGCAGTACTTC.

This CDR3 is CASNLQGATEQFF. In DNA, the CDR3 is TGTGCCAGCAATTTGCAGGGGGCAACTGAGCAGTTCTTC. The chain has TRBV27 and TRBJ2-1, with 8 bases matching TRBD1. The CDR3 runs 13 residues. Germline V CDR1 and CDR2: MNHEY, SMNVEV (reference sequence). Unmatched junction bases numbered 8, after V lost 7 bases and J lost 9 bases.

In this sample, this clone turned up once. The V and J genes are TRBV19 and TRBJ1-2; TRBD1 aligns across 8 bases. The CDR3 runs 16 residues. J was trimmed by 6 bases and V by 3 bases; bases with no gene match: 12. From germline, CDR1 is LNHDA and CDR2 SQIVND (reference sequence). Written as DNA, the CDR3 is TGTGCCAGTAGTATCTTGGGGCCAGGGGGCGCAAATGGCTACACCTTC. Protein product: CASSILGPGGANGYTF.

V and J are TRBV5-1 and TRBJ2-5, with 10 bases matching TRBD2. The J segment lost 4 bases and the V segment lost 4 bases, leaving 13 bases of the junction unmatched. CDR3 length: 17 amino acids. CDR1 and CDR2 from the germline V gene are SGHRS and YFSETQ. The DNA for the CDR3 is TGCGCCAGCAGCCCTTTCATGGCTAGCGGGGGTGGAGAGACCCAGTACTTC. This sequence encodes CASSPFMASGGGETQYF.

The chain is built from TRBV10-3 and TRBJ1-1; possibly TRBD1 for D (5 bases). CDR1 and CDR2 (germline): ENHRY, SYGVKD. V was clipped by 10 bases and J by 6 bases, with 18 bases between them. The CDR3 covers 13 residues. The CDR3 DNA is TGTGCCAGCTCACCTCAGGGCCTCCCTGAAGCTTTCTTT. Translation gives CASSPQGLPEAFF.

V gene TRBV19 combines with J gene TRBJ1-5; 7 bases align to TRBD1. This CDR3 has 15 residues. J was trimmed by 0 bases and V by 5 bases; bases with no gene match: 4. Germline CDR1 reads LNHDA; CDR2 reads SQIVND (reference sequence). CDR3 residues: CASSAGTVSNQPQHF. In nucleotides, the CDR3 is TGTGCCAGTAGTGCCGGGACAGTTAGCAATCAGCCCCAGCATTTT.